The 32 T cell receptor beta chains reported below all come from one sample, sequenced in a study of CDR3 diversity in severe acne. MiXCR, applied by TCRdb to the PCR reads, yields one record per CDR3 protein. The table records tens of thousands of distinct CDR3 sequences, about 54% of them present only once. Sequenced material: blood. The source of these receptors is a male donor in good health, without acne.

This clonotype is medium-sized. This rearrangement joins TRBV19 to TRBJ2-7; 7 bases line up with TRBD1. The V gene end was trimmed by 4 bases and the J gene end by 0 bases; junction bases not matched to a gene: 3. Germline V gene data show CDR1 as LNHDA and CDR2 as SQIVND (reference sequence). This CDR3 has 14 amino acids. CDR3 in DNA: TGTGCCAGTAGTACGACAGGGAGCTCCTACGAGCAGTACTTC. Protein: CASSTTGSSYEQYF.

This chain joins TRBV25-1 and TRBJ1-5, with 8 positions matching TRBD1. CDR1 MGHDK and CDR2 SYGVNS come from the germline V gene. V was pared by 4 bases and J by 2 bases, with 4 bases of the junction left unmatched. CDR3 size: 15 residues. CDR3 nucleotides: TGTGCCAGCAGTGGAGGGGGACAGGGCAATCAGCCCCAGCATTTT. Translated, it gives CASSGGGQGNQPQHF.

This clonotype was found a few times. The rearrangement uses TRBV10-3 and TRBJ2-5; D gene unclear. Germline lookup yields CDR1 ENHRY and CDR2 SYGVKD. The CDR3 totals 16 residues. Trimming left V 0 bases short and J 3 bases short, with 14 bases between. In DNA, the CDR3 is TGTGCCATCAGTGAGTCAACGGCAGCCCAAGAAGAGACCCAGTACTTC. It yields the protein CAISESTAAQEETQYF.

The V and J genes are TRBV29-1 and TRBJ1-1; D is perhaps TRBD1 (5 bases). The CDR3 totals 13 residues. V gave up 1 base and J gave up 6 bases, with 12 bases separating them. Germline CDR1 SQVTM, CDR2 ANQGSEA. CDR3 in DNA: TGCAGCGTTGAAGCGGGGACGGGGGCTGAAGCTTTCTTT. It specifies CSVEAGTGAEAFF.

The chain recombines TRBV2 with TRBJ2-7; 9 bases line up with TRBD1. Losses at the gene ends were 6 bases for V and 5 bases for J; bases not matched to a gene: 8. The CDR3 loop spans 14 amino acids. Germline CDR1 SNHLY, CDR2 FYNNEI. Here the CDR3 reads CASRPGTGHHEQYF. CDR3 bases: TGTGCCAGCAGGCCGGGGACAGGGCACCACGAGCAGTACTTC.

The CDR3 sequence: CASSLVSPDTQYF. DNA of the CDR3: TGTGCCAGCAGCTTAGTTAGCCCAGATACGCAGTATTTT. V and J are TRBV7-6 and TRBJ2-3; the D is unclear. CDR3 size: 13 residues. V was trimmed by 1 base and J by 4 bases, leaving 6 bases between them. The germline CDR1 and CDR2 sequences are SGHVS and FNYEAQ.

Written as DNA, the CDR3 is TGTGCCAGCAGTCAGCGGGTTAATTCACCCCTCCACTTT. Amino acid sequence: CASSQRVNSPLHF. The chain employs TRBV12-3 or TRBV12-4 and TRBJ1-6; D unresolved. V was trimmed by 5 bases and J by 6 bases, leaving 8 bases between them. The CDR3 has 13 residues.

The chain uses TRBV7-2 and TRBJ1-1, with D possibly being TRBD1 (5 bases). V was clipped by 7 bases and J by 1 base, with 10 bases between them. The CDR3 contains 13 residues. The germline V gene encodes CDR1 SGHTA and CDR2 FQGNSA. CDR3 nucleotide sequence: TGTGCCAGCAACCCGGGGGGGAACACTGAAGCTTTCTTT. Translating gives CASNPGGNTEAFF.

Here the CDR3 reads CASSFKTGGIGELFF. The CDR3 bases are TGTGCCAGCAGCTTCAAAACTGGGGGCATCGGGGAGCTGTTTTTT. The chain employs TRBV7-2 and TRBJ2-2; D may be TRBD1 (6 bases). The V end lost 3 bases, the J end lost 7 bases, and 15 bases lay between the germline ends. The CDR3 has 15 amino acids. Germline V gives CDR1 SGHTA, CDR2 FQGNSA.

This clonotype was counted only a few times. V is TRBV24-1 and J is TRBJ1-5; maybe TRBD1 (6 bases). The germline V gene encodes CDR1 KGHDR and CDR2 SFDVKD. The CDR3 contains 15 residues. Between the trimmed V and J ends, which lost 3 bases and 5 bases, there was a span of 13 bases. CDR3 nucleotides: TGTGCCACCAGTGATCCCCGCAGGGGAGATCAGCCCCAGCATTTT. Amino acids: CATSDPRRGDQPQHF.

This clonotype was detected a few times. The gene calls are TRBV3-1 and TRBJ1-1; D perhaps matches TRBD1 (5 bases). V lost 5 bases, J lost 0 bases, and 13 bases lay in between. CDR1 is LGHDT, CDR2 YNNKEL, per germline (reference sequence). The CDR3 length is 15 residues. In nucleotides, the CDR3 is TGTGCCAGCAGCTGGGGACGGATAATGAACACTGAAGCTTTCTTT. Translation gives CASSWGRIMNTEAFF.

For this clonotype: The junction differs from germline at one of its ends, possibly a read error. The chain combines TRBV27 with TRBJ1-5; no clear D. The germline gives CDR1 MNHEY, CDR2 SMNVEV (reference sequence). The CDR3 contains 15 residues. For the CDR3, the DNA is TGTGCCAGCAGTGCCGGGGAGCATAGCAGTCAGCCCCAGCATTTT. It yields the protein CASSAGEHSSQPQHF.

This clonotype was observed a few times. The chain recombines TRBV19 with TRBJ1-2; 7 bases map to TRBD1. Germline V gene lookup returns CDR1 LNHDA and CDR2 SQIVND (reference sequence). V shed 4 bases and J 0 bases; nucleotides not matched to a gene: 8. This CDR3 has 16 residues. CDR3 region: CASSTQGTDPNYGYTF. In DNA, the CDR3 is TGTGCCAGTAGTACACAGGGGACAGACCCTAACTATGGCTACACCTTC.

V usage is TRBV18 and J usage is TRBJ1-4; no clear D. The CDR3 is 15 residues long. Germline V gives CDR1 KGHSH, CDR2 LQKENI. V lost 3 bases and J 0 bases, leaving 8 bases between the germline ends. The DNA of the CDR3 is TGTGCCAGCTCACCTATGAGTACAACTAATGAAAAACTGTTTTTT. Its translation is CASSPMSTTNEKLFF.

The CDR3 here is CASSPTGNGGEQYF. The CDR3 DNA reads TGTGCCAGCTCACCGACAGGGAATGGGGGCGAGCAGTACTTC. The chain uses TRBV7-6 and TRBJ2-7, with 7 bases aligning to TRBD1. V lost 8 bases and J lost 6; bases outside the gene matches: 13. The CDR3 totals 14 residues. CDR1 is SGHVS, CDR2 FNYEAQ, per germline.

The chain employs TRBV7-2 and TRBJ2-5; D gene ambiguous. The length of the CDR3 is 15 residues. V lost 2 bases and J lost 4, with 14 bases in between. Germline V lookup: CDR1 SGHTA, CDR2 FQGNSA. Here the CDR3 DNA reads TGTGCCAGCAGCTTACGCGCCACGTTACGAGAGACCCAGTACTTC. Protein: CASSLRATLRETQYF.

This clonotype came up once. The chain is built from TRBV29-1 and TRBJ2-3, with a tentative D call TRBD2 (5 bases). Germline V gene data show CDR1 as SQVTM and CDR2 as ANQGSEA. The V end was cut by 8 bases, the J end by 2 bases, with 17 bases between. This CDR3 is built from 14 residues. CDR3 residues: CSPKVGADTDTQYF. The CDR3 DNA is TGCAGCCCCAAGGTAGGAGCGGACACAGATACGCAGTATTTT.

This clonotype appeared a single time. The V call is TRBV4-1, the J call TRBJ2-2, with D possibly being TRBD2 (6 bases). Germline CDR1 MGHRA, CDR2 YSYEKL. Trimming shortened V by 3 bases and J by 7 bases, and 15 bases separated the two germline ends. This CDR3 comprises 15 residues. CDR3 sequence: CASSQIPTGDGELFF. The CDR3 DNA reads as TGCGCCAGCAGCCAGATACCGACGGGAGACGGGGAGCTGTTTTTT.

This chain joins TRBV5-1 and TRBJ1-1; tentative D call: TRBD1 (6 bases). Trimming stripped 2 bases from V and 9 bases from J, with 11 bases between. CDR3 size: 12 residues. CDR1 and CDR2 from the germline V gene are SGHRS and YFSETQ. The CDR3 nucleotides are TGCGCCAGCAGCTTTACAGGGCCACAAGCTTTCTTT. It translates to CASSFTGPQAFF.

The chain's CDR3 is CASSRDRYTYNEQFF. CDR3 DNA sequence: TGTGCCAGCAGCAGGGACAGGTACACCTACAATGAGCAGTTCTTC. The V gene is TRBV7-9, the J gene TRBJ2-1; 8 bases map to TRBD1. Trimming at V came to 5 bases and at J to 2 bases, leaving 5 bases not matched to a gene. This CDR3 is 15 amino acids long. CDR1 is SEHNR, CDR2 FQNEAQ, per germline (reference sequence).

A word on this clonotype: A read error may produce the germline difference seen at one junction end. The V call is TRBV11-1, the J call TRBJ1-1; D uncertain. The length of the CDR3 is 15 residues. Germline V lookup: CDR1 SGHAT, CDR2 FQDESV (reference sequence). CDR3 nucleotides: TGCGCCAGCAGCTTAGCGCGGGGAGAGGTAACTGAAGCTTTCTTT. Residues: CASSLARGEVTEAFF.

The sample holds a few counts of this clonotype. The rearrangement links TRBV29-1 to TRBJ1-1, with D maybe TRBD1 (5 bases). Per the germline V gene, CDR1 is SQVTM and CDR2 is ANQGSEA. Trimming took 3 bases from V and 4 from J, leaving 27 bases between them. The CDR3 is made up of 18 amino acids. The CDR3 is CSVDRPDRSGSGVTEAFF. Here the CDR3 DNA reads TGCAGCGTTGATCGCCCTGACCGGTCGGGTTCGGGGGTCACTGAAGCTTTCTTT. The full variable domain, completed using reference TRBV29-1 and TRBJ1-1, is SAVISQKPSRDICQRGTSLTIQCQVDSQVTMMFWYRQQPGQSLTLIATANQGSEATYESGFVIDKFPISRPNLTFSTLTVSNMSPEDSSIYLCSVDRPDRSGSGVTEAFFGQGTRLTVV.

This clonotype was seen repeatedly, ten times or more. The chain carries TRBV24-1 and TRBJ1-2; D not resolved. In germline, CDR1 is KGHDR, CDR2 SFDVKD. This CDR3 region has 13 residues. Trimming shortened V by 5 bases and J by 3 bases, and 9 bases separated the two germline ends. CDR3 in amino acids: CATSVAGDYGYTF. The CDR3 DNA follows: TGTGCCACCAGTGTTGCAGGAGACTATGGCTACACCTTC.

This clonotype was observed a handful of times. The chain's CDR3 is CASSEWGQGSGANVLTF. As DNA, the CDR3 is TGTGCCAGCAGTGAATGGGGGCAGGGGTCTGGGGCCAACGTCCTGACTTTC. The V gene is TRBV2, the J gene TRBJ2-6; D perhaps matches TRBD1 (6 bases). This CDR3 comprises 17 residues. Germline assignment: CDR1 SNHLY and CDR2 FYNNEI. V was pared by 2 bases and J by 1 base, with 12 bases between.

This clonotype was observed many times. The chain carries TRBV19 and TRBJ1-5; 7 positions agree with TRBD1. Germline-derived CDR1 and CDR2 are LNHDA and SQIVND (reference sequence). This CDR3 contains 16 residues. After removal of 1 base from V and 4 bases from J, the junction contained 7 bases not matched to a gene. CDR3 in DNA: TGTGCCAGTAGTATAGGGGGTCAGGGGGGGAATCAGCCCCAGCATTTT. Amino acid sequence: CASSIGGQGGNQPQHF.

This clonotype was detected only a few times. V usage is TRBV5-1 and J usage is TRBJ1-5; a weak D match, TRBD1 (6 bases). CDR3 length equals 15 residues. The V and J ends lost 0 bases and 4 bases respectively, with 11 bases between them. CDR1 is SGHRS, CDR2 YFSETQ, per germline. The CDR3 sequence: CASSLADSRNQPQHF. CDR3 DNA: TGCGCCAGCAGCTTGGCGGACAGCCGTAATCAGCCCCAGCATTTT.

The rearrangement joins TRBV7-9 to TRBJ1-1; unclear D gene. V dropped 4 bases and J dropped 5 bases, with 11 bases sitting between them. The CDR3 runs to 13 residues. CDR1 is SEHNR, CDR2 FQNEAQ, per germline (reference sequence). CDR3 loop: CASSSISVTEAFF. The CDR3 DNA is TGTGCCAGCAGCTCCATATCTGTTACTGAAGCTTTCTTT.

This clonotype was observed at least ten times. The genes are TRBV5-1 and TRBJ1-3; maybe TRBD1 (6 bases). The CDR3 extends over 16 amino acids. The V gene's germline CDR1 is SGHRS and CDR2 YFSETQ. V was cut by 0 bases and J by 0 bases, with 10 bases left in between. The CDR3 sequence is CASSLGGPNSGNTIYF. The CDR3 coding sequence is TGCGCCAGCAGCTTGGGGGGGCCTAACTCTGGAAACACCATATATTTT.

Turning to this clonotype: Being one base from a much bigger clone, this may be a read error. This is likely a read error, given that the CDR3 carries no conserved phenylalanine or tryptophan at its end. The V call is TRBV12-5, the J call TRBJ2-1, with D hard to call. CDR3 size: 12 residues. Germline assignment: CDR1 LGHNT and CDR2 FRNRAP. CDR3 sequence (DNA): TGTGCCAGCAGCCTAAACAGAGGCGAGCAGTTCCTC. It yields the protein CASSLNRGEQFL.

This clonotype was recorded at least ten times. The rearrangement uses TRBV12-3 or TRBV12-4 and TRBJ2-7, with 9 bases identical to TRBD1. The CDR3 sequence is 16 residues long. V dropped 5 bases and J dropped 0; count of bases not matched to a gene: 8. The CDR3 reads CASSPGTGRRSYEQYF. The CDR3 DNA reads TGTGCCAGCAGTCCTGGGACAGGGAGGCGCTCCTACGAGCAGTACTTC.

This clonotype is a singleton in its sample. V gene TRBV20-1 combines with J gene TRBJ1-1, with a weak D call TRBD1 (5 bases). Trimming took 0 bases from V and 1 from J, leaving 12 bases between them. This CDR3 has 15 residues. Looked up from germline, CDR1 is DFQATT and CDR2 is SNEGSKA (reference sequence). In DNA form, the CDR3 reads TGCAGTGCTAGAGATCAGGGCTTCCCGAACACTGAAGCTTTCTTT. This translates into CSARDQGFPNTEAFF.

This clonotype has more than one count but fewer than ten. The V call is TRBV15, the J call TRBJ1-5; D is ambiguous. CDR1 is LNHNV and CDR2 is YYDKDF in the germline V gene (reference sequence). The V end lost 8 bases, the J end lost 6 bases, and 20 bases lay between the germline ends. The CDR3 spans 15 residues. CDR3 DNA: TGTGCCACCGCTACGGGAGCGGCGGGTGTTCAGCCCCAGCATTTT. Translation: CATATGAAGVQPQHF.